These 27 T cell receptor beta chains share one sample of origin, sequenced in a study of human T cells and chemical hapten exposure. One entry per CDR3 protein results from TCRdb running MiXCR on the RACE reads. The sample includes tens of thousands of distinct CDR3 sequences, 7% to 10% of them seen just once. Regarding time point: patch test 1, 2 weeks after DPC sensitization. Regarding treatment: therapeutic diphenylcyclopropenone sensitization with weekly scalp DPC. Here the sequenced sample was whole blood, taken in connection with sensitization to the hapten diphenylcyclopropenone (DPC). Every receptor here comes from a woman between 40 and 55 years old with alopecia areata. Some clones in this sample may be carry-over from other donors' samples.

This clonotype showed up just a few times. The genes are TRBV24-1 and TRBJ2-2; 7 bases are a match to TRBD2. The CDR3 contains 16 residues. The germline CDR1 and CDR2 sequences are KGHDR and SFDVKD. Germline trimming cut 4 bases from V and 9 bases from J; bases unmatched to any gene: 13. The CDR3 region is CATSEARGGLKRELFF. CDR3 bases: TGTGCCACCAGTGAAGCGCGGGGAGGGTTGAAGCGGGAGCTGTTTTTT.

CDR3 DNA: TGTGCCAGCAAAATTCCCGGGGACGGACTGAAGGATACGCAGTATTTT. It codes for CASKIPGDGLKDTQYF. The rearrangement joins TRBV2 to TRBJ2-3; either TRBD1 or TRBD2 may supply D (5 bases each). Per the germline V gene, CDR1 is SNHLY and CDR2 is FYNNEI. The length of the CDR3 is 16 residues. V lost 7 bases to trimming and J lost 6 bases, with 23 bases between them.

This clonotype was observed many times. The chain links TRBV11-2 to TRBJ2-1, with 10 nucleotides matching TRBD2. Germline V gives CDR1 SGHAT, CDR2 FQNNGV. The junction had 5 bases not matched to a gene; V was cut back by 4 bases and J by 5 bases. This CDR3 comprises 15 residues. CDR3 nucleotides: TGTGCCAGCAGCTCAGAGCGGGGGGGCCACAATGAGCAGTTCTTC. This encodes CASSSERGGHNEQFF.

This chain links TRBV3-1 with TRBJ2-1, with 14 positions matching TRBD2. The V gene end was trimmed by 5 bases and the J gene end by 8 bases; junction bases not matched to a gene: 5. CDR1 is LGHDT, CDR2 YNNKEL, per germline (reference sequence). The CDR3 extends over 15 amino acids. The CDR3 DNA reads TGTGCCAGCAGCACCGGGACTAGCGGGGGCGATGAGCAGTTCTTC. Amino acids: CASSTGTSGGDEQFF.

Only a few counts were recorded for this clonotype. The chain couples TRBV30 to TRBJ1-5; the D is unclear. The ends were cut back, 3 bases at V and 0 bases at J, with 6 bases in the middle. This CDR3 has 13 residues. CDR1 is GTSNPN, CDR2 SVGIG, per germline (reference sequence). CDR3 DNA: TGTGCCTGGAGGGACCGTAGCAATCAGCCCCAGCATTTT. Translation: CAWRDRSNQPQHF. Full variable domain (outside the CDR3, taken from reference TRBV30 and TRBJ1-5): SQTIHQWPATLVQPVGSPLSLECTVEGTSNPNLYWYRQAAGRGLQLLFYSVGIGQISSEVPQNLSASRPQDRQFILSSKKLLLSDSGFYLCAWRDRSNQPQHFGDGTRLSIL.

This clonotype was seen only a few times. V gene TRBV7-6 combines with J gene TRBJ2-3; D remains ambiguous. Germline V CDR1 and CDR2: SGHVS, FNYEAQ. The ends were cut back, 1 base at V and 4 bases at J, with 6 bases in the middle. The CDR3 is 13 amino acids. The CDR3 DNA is TGTGCCAGCAGCTTAGAGTCTTCAGATACGCAGTATTTT. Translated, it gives CASSLESSDTQYF.

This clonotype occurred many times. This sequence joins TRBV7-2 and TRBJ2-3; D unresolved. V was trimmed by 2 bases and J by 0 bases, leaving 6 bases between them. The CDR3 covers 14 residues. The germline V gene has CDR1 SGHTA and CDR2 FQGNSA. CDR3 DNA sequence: TGTGCCAGCAGCTTACTAGTCAGCACAGATACGCAGTATTTT. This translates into CASSLLVSTDTQYF.

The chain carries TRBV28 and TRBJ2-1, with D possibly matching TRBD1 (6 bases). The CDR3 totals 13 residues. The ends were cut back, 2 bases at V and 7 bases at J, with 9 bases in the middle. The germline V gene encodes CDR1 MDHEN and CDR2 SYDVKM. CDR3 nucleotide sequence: TGTGCCAGCAGTTTAGGACAGACGAATGAGCAGTTCTTC. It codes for CASSLGQTNEQFF.

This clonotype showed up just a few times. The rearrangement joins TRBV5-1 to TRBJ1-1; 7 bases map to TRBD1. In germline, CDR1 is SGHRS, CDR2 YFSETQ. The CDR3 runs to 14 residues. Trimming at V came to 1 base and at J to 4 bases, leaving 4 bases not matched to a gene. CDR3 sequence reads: CASSLSTGATEAFF. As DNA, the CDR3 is TGCGCCAGCAGCTTGTCCACAGGGGCCACTGAAGCTTTCTTT.

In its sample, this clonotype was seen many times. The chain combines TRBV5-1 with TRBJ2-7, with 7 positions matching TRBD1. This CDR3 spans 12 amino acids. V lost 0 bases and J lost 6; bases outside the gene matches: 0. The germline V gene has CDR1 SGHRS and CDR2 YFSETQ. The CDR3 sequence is CASSLAGGEQYF. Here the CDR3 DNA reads TGCGCCAGCAGCTTGGCAGGGGGCGAGCAGTACTTC. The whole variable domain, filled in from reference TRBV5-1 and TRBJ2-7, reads KAGVTQTPRYLIKTRGQQVTLSCSPISGHRSVSWYQQTPGQGLQFLFEYFSETQRNKGNFPGRFSGRQFSNSRSEMNVSTLELGDSALYLCASSLAGGEQYFGPGTRLTVT.

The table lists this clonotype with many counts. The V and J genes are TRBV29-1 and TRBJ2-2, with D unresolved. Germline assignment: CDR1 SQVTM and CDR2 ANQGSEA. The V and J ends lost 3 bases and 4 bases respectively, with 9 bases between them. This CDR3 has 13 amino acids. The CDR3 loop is CSVDKAATGELFF. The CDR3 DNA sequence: TGCAGCGTTGATAAGGCAGCCACCGGGGAGCTGTTTTTT.

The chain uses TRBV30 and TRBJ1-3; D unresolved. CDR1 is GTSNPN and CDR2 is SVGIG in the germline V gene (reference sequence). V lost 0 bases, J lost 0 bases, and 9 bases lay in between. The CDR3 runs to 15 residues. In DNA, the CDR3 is TGTGCCTGGAGTGTAGTGGCAAGCTCTGGAAACACCATATATTTT. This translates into CAWSVVASSGNTIYF.

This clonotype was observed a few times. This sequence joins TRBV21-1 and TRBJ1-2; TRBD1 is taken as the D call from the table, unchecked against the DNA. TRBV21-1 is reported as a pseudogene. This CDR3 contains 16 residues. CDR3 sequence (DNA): TGTGCCAGCAGCAAAGCGGAAGGGCGGGCTATCCATGGCTACACCTTC. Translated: CASSKAEGRAIHGYTF.

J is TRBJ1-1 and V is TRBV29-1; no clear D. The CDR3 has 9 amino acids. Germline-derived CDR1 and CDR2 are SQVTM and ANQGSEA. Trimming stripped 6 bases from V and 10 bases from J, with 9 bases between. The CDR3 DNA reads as TGCAGCGTCGACGGGGTAGCTTTCTTT. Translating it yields CSVDGVAFF.

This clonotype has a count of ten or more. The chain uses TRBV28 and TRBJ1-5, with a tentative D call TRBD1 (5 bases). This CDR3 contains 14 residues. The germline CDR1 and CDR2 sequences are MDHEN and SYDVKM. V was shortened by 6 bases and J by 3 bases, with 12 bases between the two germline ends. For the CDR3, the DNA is TGTGCCAGCAGCCCGGGGGGTTCCAATCAGCCCCAGCATTTT. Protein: CASSPGGSNQPQHF.

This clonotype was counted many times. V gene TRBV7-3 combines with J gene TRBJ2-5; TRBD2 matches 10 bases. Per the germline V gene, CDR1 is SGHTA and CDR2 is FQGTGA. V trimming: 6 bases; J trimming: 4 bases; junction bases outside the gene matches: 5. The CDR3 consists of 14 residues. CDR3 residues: CASSLAGGRETQYF. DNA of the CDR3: TGTGCCAGCAGTTTAGCGGGGGGTAGAGAGACCCAGTACTTC.

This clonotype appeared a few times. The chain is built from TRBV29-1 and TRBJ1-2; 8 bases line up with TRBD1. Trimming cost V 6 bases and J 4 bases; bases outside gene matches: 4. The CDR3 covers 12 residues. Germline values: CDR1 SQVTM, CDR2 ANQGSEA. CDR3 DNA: TGCAGCGTGCTGGACAGGGTCTATGGCTACACCTTC. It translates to CSVLDRVYGYTF.

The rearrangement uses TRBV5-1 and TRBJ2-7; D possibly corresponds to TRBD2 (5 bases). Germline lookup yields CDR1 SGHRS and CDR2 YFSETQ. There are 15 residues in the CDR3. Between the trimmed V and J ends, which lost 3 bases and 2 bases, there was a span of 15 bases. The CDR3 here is CASSSPPGVPYEQYF. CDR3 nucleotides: TGCGCCAGCAGCTCACCTCCCGGGGTTCCCTACGAGCAGTACTTC.

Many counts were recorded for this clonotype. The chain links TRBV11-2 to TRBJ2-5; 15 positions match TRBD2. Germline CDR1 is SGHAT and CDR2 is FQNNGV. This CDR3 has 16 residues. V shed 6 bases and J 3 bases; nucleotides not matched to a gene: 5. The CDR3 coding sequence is TGTGCCAGCAGACCCGGACTAGCGGGGGGGAAAGAGACCCAGTACTTC. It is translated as CASRPGLAGGKETQYF.

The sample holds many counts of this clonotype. The CDR3 DNA sequence: TGTGCCAGCAGCCCAGAAGGGGCTTACAATGAGCAGTTCTTC. Protein: CASSPEGAYNEQFF. The rearrangement uses TRBV14 and TRBJ2-1, with a tentative D call TRBD1 (5 bases). Germline V gives CDR1 SGHDN, CDR2 FVKESK. This CDR3 has 14 amino acids. V was clipped by 4 bases and J by 4 bases, with 11 bases between them. Using reference TRBV14 and TRBJ2-1 for the parts outside the CDR3, the full variable domain is EAGVTQFPSHSVIEKGQTVTLRCDPISGHDNLYWYRRVMGKEIKFLLHFVKESKQDESGMPNNRFLAERTGGTYSTLKVQPAELEDSGVYFCASSPEGAYNEQFFGPGTRLTVL.

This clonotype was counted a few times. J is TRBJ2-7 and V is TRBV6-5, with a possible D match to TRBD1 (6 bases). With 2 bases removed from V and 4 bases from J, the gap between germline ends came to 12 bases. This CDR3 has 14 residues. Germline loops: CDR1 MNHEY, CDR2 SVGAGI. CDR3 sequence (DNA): TGTGCCAGCAGTTACGCAGGGGCAGGGTACGAGCAGTACTTC. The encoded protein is CASSYAGAGYEQYF.

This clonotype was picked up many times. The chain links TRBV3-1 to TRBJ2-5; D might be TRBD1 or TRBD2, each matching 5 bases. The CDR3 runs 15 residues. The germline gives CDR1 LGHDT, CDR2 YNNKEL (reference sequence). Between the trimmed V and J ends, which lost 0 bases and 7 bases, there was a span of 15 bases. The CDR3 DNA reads TGTGCCAGCAGCCAAGATCTACGGGGCGGAGGGACCCAGTACTTC. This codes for CASSQDLRGGGTQYF.

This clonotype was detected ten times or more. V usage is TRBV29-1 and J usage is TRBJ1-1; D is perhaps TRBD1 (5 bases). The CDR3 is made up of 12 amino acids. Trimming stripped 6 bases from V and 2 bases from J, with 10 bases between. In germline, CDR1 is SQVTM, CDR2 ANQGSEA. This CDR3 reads CSVRGVNTEAFF. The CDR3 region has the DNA TGCAGCGTCCGAGGGGTTAACACTGAAGCTTTCTTT. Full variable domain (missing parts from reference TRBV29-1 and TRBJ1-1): SAVISQKPSRDICQRGTSLTIQCQVDSQVTMMFWYRQQPGQSLTLIATANQGSEATYESGFVIDKFPISRPNLTFSTLTVSNMSPEDSSIYLCSVRGVNTEAFFGQGTRLTVV.

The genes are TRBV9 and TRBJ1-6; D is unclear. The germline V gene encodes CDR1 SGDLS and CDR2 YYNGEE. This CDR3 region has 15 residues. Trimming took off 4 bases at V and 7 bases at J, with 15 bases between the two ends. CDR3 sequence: CASSPRAAGNSPLHF. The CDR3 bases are TGTGCCAGCAGCCCCCGGGCCGCCGGGAATTCACCCCTCCACTTT.

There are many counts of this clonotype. CDR3 protein: CSVEGTGARNSQETQYF. In DNA, the CDR3 is TGCAGCGTTGAAGGGACAGGGGCGCGAAACTCCCAAGAGACCCAGTACTTC. The chain uses TRBV29-1 and TRBJ2-5, with 9 bases lining up with TRBD1. Germline V gene data show CDR1 as SQVTM and CDR2 as ANQGSEA. The CDR3 has 17 residues. Germline trimming cut 1 base from V and 1 base from J; bases unmatched to any gene: 10.

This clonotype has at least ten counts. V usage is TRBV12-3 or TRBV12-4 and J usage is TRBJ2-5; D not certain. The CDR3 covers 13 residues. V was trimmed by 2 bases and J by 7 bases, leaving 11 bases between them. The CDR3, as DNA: TGTGCCAGCAGTTTAAGAGGACGCGCGACCCAGTACTTC. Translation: CASSLRGRATQYF.

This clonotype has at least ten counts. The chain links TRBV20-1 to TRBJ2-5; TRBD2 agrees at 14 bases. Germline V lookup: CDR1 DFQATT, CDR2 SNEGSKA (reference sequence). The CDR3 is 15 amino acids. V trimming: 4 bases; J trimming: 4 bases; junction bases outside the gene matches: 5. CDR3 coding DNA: TGCAGTGCTACCGGGACTAGCGGGGGCCTAGAGACCCAGTACTTC. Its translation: CSATGTSGGLETQYF.